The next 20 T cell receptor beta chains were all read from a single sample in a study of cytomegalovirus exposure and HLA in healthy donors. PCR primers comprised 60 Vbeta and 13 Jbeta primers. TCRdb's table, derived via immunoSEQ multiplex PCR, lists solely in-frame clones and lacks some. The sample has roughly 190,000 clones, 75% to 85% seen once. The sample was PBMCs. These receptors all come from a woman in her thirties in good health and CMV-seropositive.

CDR3 coding DNA: TGTGCCATCAGTGGCCTAGGAGCTAGCACAGATACGCAGTATTTT. Amino acid sequence: CAISGLGASTDTQYF. The chain recombines TRBV10-3 with TRBJ2-3; D is ambiguous. V gave up 4 bases and J gave up 0 bases, with 11 bases separating them. The V gene's germline CDR1 is ENHRY and CDR2 SYGVKD. This CDR3 is 15 amino acids long.

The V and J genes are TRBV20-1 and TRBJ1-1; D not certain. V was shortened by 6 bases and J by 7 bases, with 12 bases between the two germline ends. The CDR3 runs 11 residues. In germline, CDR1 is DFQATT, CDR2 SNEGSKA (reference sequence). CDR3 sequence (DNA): TGCAGTGCCTTCTTTGAGGGTGAAGCTTTCTTT. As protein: CSAFFEGEAFF.

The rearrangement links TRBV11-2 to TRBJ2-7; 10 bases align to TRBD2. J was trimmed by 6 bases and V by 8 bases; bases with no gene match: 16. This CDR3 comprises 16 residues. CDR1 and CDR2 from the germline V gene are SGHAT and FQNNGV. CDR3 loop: CASARGASGGNPEQYF. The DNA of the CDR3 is TGTGCCAGCGCACGGGGGGCTAGCGGGGGTAATCCCGAGCAGTACTTC.

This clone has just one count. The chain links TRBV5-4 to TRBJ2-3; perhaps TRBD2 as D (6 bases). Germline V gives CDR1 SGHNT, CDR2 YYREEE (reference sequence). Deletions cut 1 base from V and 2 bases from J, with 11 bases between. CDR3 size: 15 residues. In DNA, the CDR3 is TGTGCCAGCAGCTTGATGGTAGCGGCCACAGATACGCAGTATTTT. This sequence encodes CASSLMVAATDTQYF.

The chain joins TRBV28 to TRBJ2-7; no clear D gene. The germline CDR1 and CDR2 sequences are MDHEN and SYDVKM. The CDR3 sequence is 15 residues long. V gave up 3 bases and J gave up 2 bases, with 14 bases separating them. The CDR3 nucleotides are TGTGCCAGCAGTTTGAACCCCCGGAGCACCTACGAGCAGTACTTC. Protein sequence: CASSLNPRSTYEQYF.

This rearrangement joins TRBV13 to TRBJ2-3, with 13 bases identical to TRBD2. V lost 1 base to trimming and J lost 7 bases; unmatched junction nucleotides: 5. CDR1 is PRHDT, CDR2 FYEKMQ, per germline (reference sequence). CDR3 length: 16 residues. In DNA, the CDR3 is TGTGCCAGCAGCTTAGAGGGACTAGCGGGGTCATATACGCAGTATTTT. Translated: CASSLEGLAGSYTQYF.

The CDR3 DNA sequence: TGCGCCAGCAGCTCCCGGGACAGGGGGACCTACGAGCAGTACTTC. It is translated as CASSSRDRGTYEQYF. V is TRBV5-1 and J is TRBJ2-7; 11 bases agree with TRBD1. The CDR3 sequence is 15 residues long. V was pared by 3 bases and J by 2 bases, with 4 bases of the junction left unmatched. Germline V gives CDR1 SGHRS, CDR2 YFSETQ.

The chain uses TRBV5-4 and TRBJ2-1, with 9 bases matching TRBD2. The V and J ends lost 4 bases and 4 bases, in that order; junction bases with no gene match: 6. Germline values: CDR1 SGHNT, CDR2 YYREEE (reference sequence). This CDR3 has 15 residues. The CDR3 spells CASSHRTSDYNEQFF. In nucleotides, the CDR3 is TGTGCCAGCAGCCACAGGACTAGCGATTACAATGAGCAGTTCTTC.

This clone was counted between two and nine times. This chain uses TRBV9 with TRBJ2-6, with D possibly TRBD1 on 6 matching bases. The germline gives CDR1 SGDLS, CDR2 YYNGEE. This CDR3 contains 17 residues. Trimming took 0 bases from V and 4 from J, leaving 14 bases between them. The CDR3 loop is CASSVDGGAYGANVLTF. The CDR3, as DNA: TGTGCCAGCAGCGTAGATGGGGGCGCGTACGGGGCCAACGTCCTGACTTTC.

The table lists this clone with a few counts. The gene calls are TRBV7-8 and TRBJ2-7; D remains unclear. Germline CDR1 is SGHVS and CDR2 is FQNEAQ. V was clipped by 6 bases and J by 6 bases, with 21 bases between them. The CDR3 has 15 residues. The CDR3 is CASSLPRGQLAEQYF. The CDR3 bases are TGTGCCAGCAGTCTCCCTAGAGGCCAGTTAGCCGAGCAGTACTTC.

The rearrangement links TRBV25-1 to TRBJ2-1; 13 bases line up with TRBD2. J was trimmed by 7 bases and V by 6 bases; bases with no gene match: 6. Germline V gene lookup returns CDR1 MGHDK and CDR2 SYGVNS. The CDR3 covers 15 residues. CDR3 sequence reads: CASRLAGGPRNEQFF. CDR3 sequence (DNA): TGTGCCAGCAGACTAGCGGGGGGGCCTAGGAATGAGCAGTTCTTC.

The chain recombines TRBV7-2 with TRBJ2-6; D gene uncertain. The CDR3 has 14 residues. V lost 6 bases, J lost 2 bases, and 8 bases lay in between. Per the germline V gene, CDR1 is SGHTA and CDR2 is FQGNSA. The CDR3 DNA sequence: TGTGCCAGCAGTCCATCCACTGGGGCCAACGTCCTGACTTTC. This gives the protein CASSPSTGANVLTF.

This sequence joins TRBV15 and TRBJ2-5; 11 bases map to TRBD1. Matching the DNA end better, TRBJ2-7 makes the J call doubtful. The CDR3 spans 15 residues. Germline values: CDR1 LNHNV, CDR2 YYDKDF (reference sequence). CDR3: CATSTRRTGGDEQYF. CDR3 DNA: TGTGCCACCAGCACGAGGCGGACAGGGGGCGACGAGCAGTACTTC.

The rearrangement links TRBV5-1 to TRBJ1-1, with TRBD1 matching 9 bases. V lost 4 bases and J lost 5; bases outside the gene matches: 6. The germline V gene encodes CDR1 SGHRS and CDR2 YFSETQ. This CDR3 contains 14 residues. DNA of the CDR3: TGCGCCAGCAGCCTGGGACAGGGAGAGACTGAAGCTTTCTTT. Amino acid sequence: CASSLGQGETEAFF. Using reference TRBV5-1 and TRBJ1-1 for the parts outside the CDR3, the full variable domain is KAGVTQTPRYLIKTRGQQVTLSCSPISGHRSVSWYQQTPGQGLQFLFEYFSETQRNKGNFPGRFSGRQFSNSRSEMNVSTLELGDSALYLCASSLGQGETEAFFGQGTRLTVV.

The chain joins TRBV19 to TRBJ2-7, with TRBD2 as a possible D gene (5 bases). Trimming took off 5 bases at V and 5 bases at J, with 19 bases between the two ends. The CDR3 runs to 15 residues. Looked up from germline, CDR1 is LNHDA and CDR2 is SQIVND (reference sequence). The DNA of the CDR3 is TGTGCCAGTAGTTCCCGGATCGGGAATGTCCACGAGCAGTACTTC. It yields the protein CASSSRIGNVHEQYF.

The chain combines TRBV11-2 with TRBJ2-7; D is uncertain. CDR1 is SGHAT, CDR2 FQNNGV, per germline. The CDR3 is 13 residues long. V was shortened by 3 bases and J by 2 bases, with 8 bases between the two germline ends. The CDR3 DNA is TGTGCCAGCAGCTTGGCCCAGGCCTACGAGCAGTACTTC. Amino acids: CASSLAQAYEQYF.

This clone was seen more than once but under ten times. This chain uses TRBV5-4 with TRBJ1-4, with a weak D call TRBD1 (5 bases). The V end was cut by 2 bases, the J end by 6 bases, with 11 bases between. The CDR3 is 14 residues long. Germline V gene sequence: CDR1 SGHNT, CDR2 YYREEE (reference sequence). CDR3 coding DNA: TGTGCCAGCAGCTTCGTACCGGGGGATGAAAAACTGTTTTTT. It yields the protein CASSFVPGDEKLFF.

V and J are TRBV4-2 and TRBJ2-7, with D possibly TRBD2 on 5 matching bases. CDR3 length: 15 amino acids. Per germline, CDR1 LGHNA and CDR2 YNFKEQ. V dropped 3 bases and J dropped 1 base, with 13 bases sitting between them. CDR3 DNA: TGTGCCAGCAGCCAGACTACAGTTGGATCCTACGAGCAGTACTTC. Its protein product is CASSQTTVGSYEQYF.

The chain's CDR3 is CASRTELEQGGGYTF. CDR3 DNA sequence: TGTGCCAGCAGGACCGAGCTGGAACAGGGCGGTGGCTACACCTTC. This chain uses TRBV28 with TRBJ1-2; D is possibly TRBD1 (6 bases). Looked up from germline, CDR1 is MDHEN and CDR2 is SYDVKM. V was shortened by 6 bases and J by 7 bases, with 21 bases between the two germline ends. The length of the CDR3 is 15 residues.

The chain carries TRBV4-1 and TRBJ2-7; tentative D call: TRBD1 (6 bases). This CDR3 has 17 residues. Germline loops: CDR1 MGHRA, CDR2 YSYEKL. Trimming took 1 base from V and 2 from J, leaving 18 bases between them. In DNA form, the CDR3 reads TGCGCCAGCAGCCAAGGGCACCAGGGGCGCCCTCCCTACGAGCAGTACTTC. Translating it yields CASSQGHQGRPPYEQYF.